This TCR beta chain was obtained from a study of blood T cell repertoires in COVID-19. Study information: PBMCs, B-cell-depleted T cells, or T cells provided the cDNA or gDNA that made up the material.

Per the germline V gene, CDR1 is MDHEN and CDR2 is SYDVKM. V lost 5 bases to trimming and J lost 1 base, with 23 bases between them. This CDR3 has 18 residues. Per the authors' pipeline: Amplifying reference gene primers gave estimates of nucleated cell counts. The data were produced by immunoSEQ multiplex PCR, yet TCRdb's version contains in-frame clones alone and is incomplete. V, J and clone size are those of that table, while D and trimming were read from the DNA. The sample contains about 210,000 clones, about four fifths of which appear only once. The chain carries TRBV28 and TRBJ1-1; tentatively, D is TRBD1 (5 bases). The sequence was obtained from a woman in her fifties or sixties with active or convalescent COVID-19. The sequenced sample consisted of peripheral blood. DNA for the CDR3: TGTGCCAGCAGTCCTCATGCCGCCGTTTGGGGCTCGAACACTGAAGCTTTCTTT. Translating gives CASSPHAAVWGSNTEAFF.